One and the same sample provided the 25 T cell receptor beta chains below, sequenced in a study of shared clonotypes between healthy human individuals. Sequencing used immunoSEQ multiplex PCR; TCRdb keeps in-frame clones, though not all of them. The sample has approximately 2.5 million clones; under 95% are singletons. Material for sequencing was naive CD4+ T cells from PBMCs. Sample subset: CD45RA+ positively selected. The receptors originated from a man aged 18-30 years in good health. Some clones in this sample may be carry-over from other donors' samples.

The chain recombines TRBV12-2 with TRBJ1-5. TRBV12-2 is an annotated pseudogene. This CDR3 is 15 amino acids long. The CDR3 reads CASRVLIYSNQPQHF. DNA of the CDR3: TGTGCAAGTCGCGTGCTCATTTATAGCAATCAGCCCCAGCATTTT.

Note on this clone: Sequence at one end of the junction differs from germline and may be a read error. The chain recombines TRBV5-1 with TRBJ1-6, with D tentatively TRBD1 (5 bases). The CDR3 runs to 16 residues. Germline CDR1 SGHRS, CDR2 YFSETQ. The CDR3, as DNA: TGCGCCAGCAGCCCCCTCGGACAACCCTACAATTCACCCCTCCACTTT. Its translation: CASSPLGQPYNSPLHF. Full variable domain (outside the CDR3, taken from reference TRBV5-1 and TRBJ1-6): KAGVTQTPRYLIKTRGQQVTLSCSPISGHRSVSWYQQTPGQGLQFLFEYFSETQRNKGNFPGRFSGRQFSNSRSEMNVSTLELGDSALYLCASSPLGQPYNSPLHFGNGTRLTVT.

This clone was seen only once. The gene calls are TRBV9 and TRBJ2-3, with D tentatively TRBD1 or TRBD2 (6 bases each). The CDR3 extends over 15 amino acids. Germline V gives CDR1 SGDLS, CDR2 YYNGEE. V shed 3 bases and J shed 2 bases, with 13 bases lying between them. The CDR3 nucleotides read TGTGCCAGCAGCGGGAGGGGGTCCCTCACAGATACGCAGTATTTT. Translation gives CASSGRGSLTDTQYF. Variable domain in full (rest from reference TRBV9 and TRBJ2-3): DSGVTQTPKHLITATGQRVTLRCSPRSGDLSVYWYQQSLDQGLQFLIQYYNGEERAKGNILERFSAQQFPDLHSELNLSSLELGDSALYFCASSGRGSLTDTQYFGPGTRLTVL.

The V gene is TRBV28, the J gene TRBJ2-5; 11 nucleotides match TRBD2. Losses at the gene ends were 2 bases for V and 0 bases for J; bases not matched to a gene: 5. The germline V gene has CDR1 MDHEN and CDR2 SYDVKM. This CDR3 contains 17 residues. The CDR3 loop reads CASSLPGTSGHQETQYF. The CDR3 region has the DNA TGTGCCAGCAGTTTACCCGGGACTAGCGGACACCAAGAGACCCAGTACTTC.

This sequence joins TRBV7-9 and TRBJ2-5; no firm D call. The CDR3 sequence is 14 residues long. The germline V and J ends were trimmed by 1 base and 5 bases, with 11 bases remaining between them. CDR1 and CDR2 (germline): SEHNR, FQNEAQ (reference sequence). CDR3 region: CASSLVGSRETQYF. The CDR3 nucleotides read TGTGCCAGCAGCTTAGTTGGTAGCCGGGAGACCCAGTACTTC.

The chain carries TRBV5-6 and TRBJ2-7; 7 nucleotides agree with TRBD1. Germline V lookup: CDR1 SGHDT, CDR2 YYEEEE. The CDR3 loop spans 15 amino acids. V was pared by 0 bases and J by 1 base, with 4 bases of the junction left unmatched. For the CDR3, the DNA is TGTGCCAGCAGCTTGGCGGCAGGGGGATCCTACGAGCAGTACTTC. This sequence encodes CASSLAAGGSYEQYF.

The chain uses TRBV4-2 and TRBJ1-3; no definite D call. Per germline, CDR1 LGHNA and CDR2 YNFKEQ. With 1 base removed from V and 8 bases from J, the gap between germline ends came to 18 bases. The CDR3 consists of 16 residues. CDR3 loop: CASSQALRSTLDTIYF. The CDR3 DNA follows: TGTGCCAGCAGCCAAGCCCTTCGGAGTACCCTGGACACCATATATTTT.

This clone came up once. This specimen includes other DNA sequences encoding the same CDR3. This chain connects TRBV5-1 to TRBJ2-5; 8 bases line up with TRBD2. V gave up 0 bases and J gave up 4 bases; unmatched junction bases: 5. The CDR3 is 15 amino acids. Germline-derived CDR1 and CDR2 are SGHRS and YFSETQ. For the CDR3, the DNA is TGCGCCAGCAGCTTGGGCCCGAGCGGGGGAGAGACCCAGTACTTC. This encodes CASSLGPSGGETQYF.

The DNA of the CDR3 is TGTGCCAGCAGCCAAGAAGCGGGAGTATGGAACAATGAGCAGTTCTTC. Its protein is CASSQEAGVWNNEQFF. The V call is TRBV4-2, the J call TRBJ2-1; 8 nucleotides match TRBD2. The CDR3 has 16 residues. With 0 bases clipped from V and 5 bases from J, the junction kept 6 bases outside the gene matches. Germline V CDR1 and CDR2: LGHNA, YNFKEQ.

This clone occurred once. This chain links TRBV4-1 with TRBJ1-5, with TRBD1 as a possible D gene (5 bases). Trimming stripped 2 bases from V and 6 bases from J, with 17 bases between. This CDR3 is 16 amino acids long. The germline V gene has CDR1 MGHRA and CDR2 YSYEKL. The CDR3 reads CASSQPAGGSGQPQHF. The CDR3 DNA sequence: TGCGCCAGCAGCCAACCCGCGGGGGGTTCTGGTCAGCCCCAGCATTTT.

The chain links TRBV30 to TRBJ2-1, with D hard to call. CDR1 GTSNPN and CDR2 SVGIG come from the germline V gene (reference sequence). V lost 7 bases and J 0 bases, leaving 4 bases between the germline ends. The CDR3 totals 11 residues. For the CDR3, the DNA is TGTGCCTCCAACTCCTACAATGAGCAGTTCTTC. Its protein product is CASNSYNEQFF.

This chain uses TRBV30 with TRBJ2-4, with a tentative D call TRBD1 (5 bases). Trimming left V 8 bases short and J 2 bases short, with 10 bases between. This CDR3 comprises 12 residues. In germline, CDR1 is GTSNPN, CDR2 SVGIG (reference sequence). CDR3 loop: CATDRTKNIQYF. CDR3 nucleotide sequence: TGTGCCACCGACAGAACCAAAAACATTCAGTACTTC. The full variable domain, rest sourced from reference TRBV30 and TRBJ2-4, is SQTIHQWPATLVQPVGSPLSLECTVEGTSNPNLYWYRQAAGRGLQLLFYSVGIGQISSEVPQNLSASRPQDRQFILSSKKLLLSDSGFYLCATDRTKNIQYFGAGTRLSVL.

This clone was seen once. As DNA, the CDR3 is TGTGCCAGCAGTCATCGGACTAGCAGGTACGAGCAGTACTTC. Protein sequence: CASSHRTSRYEQYF. The rearrangement uses TRBV6-6 and TRBJ2-7; 8 bases map to TRBD2. With 5 bases clipped from V and 4 bases from J, the junction kept 7 bases outside the gene matches. Germline CDR1 and CDR2: MNHNY and SVGAGI (reference sequence). This CDR3 has 14 residues.

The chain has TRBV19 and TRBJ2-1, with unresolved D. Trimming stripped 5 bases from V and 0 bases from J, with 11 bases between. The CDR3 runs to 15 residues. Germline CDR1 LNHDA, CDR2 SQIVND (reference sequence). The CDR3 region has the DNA TGTGCCAGTAGTTCGAGACTTAGCTCCTACAATGAGCAGTTCTTC. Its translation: CASSSRLSSYNEQFF.

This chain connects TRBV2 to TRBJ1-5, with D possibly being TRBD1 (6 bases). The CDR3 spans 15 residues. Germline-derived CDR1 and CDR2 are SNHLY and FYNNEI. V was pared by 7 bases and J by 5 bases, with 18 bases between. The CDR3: CASTRTVRTDQPQHF. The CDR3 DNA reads TGTGCCAGCACCCGGACAGTTAGAACGGATCAGCCCCAGCATTTT. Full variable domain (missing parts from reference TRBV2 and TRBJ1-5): EPEVTQTPSHQVTQMGQEVILRCVPISNHLYFYWYRQILGQKVEFLVSFYNNEISEKSEIFDDQFSVERPDGSNFTLKIRSTKLEDSAMYFCASTRTVRTDQPQHFGDGTRLSIL.

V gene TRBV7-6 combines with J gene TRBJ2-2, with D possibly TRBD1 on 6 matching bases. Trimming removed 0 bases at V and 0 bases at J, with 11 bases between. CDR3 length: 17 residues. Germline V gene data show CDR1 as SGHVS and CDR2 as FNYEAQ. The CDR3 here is CASSLARTVTNTGELFF. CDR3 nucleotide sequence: TGTGCCAGCAGCTTAGCCAGGACAGTTACGAACACCGGGGAGCTGTTTTTT.

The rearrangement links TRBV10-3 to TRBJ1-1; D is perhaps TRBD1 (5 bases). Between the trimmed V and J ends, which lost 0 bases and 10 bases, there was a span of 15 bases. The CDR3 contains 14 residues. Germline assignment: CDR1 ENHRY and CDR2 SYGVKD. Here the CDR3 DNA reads TGTGCCATCAGTGAGTCGTCAAGCAACGGGGGAGCTTTCTTT. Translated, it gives CAISESSSNGGAFF.

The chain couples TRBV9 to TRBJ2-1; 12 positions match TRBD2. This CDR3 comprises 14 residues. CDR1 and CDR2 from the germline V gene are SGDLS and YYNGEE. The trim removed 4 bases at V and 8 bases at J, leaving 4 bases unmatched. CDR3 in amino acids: CASSRLAGADEQFF. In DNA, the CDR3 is TGTGCCAGCAGCCGACTAGCGGGAGCCGATGAGCAGTTCTTC. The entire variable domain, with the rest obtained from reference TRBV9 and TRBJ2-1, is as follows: DSGVTQTPKHLITATGQRVTLRCSPRSGDLSVYWYQQSLDQGLQFLIQYYNGEERAKGNILERFSAQQFPDLHSELNLSSLELGDSALYFCASSRLAGADEQFFGPGTRLTVL.

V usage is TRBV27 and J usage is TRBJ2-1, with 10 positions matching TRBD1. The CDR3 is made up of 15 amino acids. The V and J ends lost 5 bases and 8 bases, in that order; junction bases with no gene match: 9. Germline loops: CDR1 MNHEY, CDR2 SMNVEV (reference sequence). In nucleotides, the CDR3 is TGTGCCAGCAGTCAGCGGGACAGGGGTAGTGATGAGCAGTTCTTC. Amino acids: CASSQRDRGSDEQFF.

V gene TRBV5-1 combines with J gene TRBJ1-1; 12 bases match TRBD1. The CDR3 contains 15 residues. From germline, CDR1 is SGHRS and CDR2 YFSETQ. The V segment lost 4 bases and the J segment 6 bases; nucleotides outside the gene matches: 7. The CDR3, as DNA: TGCGCCAGCAGCCTCCGGGACAGGGGGCTTTCTGAAGCTTTCTTT. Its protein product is CASSLRDRGLSEAFF.

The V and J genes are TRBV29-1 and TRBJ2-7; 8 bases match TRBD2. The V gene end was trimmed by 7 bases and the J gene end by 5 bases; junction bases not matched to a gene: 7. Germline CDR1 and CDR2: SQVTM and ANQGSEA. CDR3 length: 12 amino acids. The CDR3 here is CSAGRARDEQYF. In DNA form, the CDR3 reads TGCAGCGCCGGGAGGGCCCGCGACGAGCAGTACTTC.

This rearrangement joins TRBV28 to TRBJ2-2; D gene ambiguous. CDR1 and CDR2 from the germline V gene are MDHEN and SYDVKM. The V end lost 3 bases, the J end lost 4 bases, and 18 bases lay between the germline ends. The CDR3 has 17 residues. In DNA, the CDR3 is TGTGCCAGCAGTTTCCCCTCCCCCCTCTCAATCACCGGGGAGCTGTTTTTT. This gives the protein CASSFPSPLSITGELFF. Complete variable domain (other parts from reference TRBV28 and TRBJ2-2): DVKVTQSSRYLVKRTGEKVFLECVQDMDHENMFWYRQDPGLGLRLIYFSYDVKMKEKGDIPEGYSVSREKKERFSLILESASTNQTSMYLCASSFPSPLSITGELFFGEGSRLTVL.

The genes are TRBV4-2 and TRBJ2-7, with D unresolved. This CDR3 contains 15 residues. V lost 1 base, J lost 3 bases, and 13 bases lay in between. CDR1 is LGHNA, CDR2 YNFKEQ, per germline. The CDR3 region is CASSQVLVSNYEQYF. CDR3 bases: TGTGCCAGCAGCCAAGTCCTAGTTAGCAACTACGAGCAGTACTTC.

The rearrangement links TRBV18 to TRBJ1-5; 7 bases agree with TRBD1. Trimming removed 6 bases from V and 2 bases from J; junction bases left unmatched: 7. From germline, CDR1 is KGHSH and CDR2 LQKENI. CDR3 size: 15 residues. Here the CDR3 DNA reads TGTGCCAGCTCCGAGGGACAGCTGGGCAATCAGCCCCAGCATTTT. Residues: CASSEGQLGNQPQHF.

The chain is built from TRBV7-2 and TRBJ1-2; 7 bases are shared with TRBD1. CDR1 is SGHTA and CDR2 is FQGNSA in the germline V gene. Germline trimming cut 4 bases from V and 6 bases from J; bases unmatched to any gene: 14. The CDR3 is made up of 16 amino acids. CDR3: CASSSEGQSLSDGYTF. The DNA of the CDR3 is TGTGCCAGCAGCTCAGAGGGACAGTCCCTGTCTGATGGCTACACCTTC.